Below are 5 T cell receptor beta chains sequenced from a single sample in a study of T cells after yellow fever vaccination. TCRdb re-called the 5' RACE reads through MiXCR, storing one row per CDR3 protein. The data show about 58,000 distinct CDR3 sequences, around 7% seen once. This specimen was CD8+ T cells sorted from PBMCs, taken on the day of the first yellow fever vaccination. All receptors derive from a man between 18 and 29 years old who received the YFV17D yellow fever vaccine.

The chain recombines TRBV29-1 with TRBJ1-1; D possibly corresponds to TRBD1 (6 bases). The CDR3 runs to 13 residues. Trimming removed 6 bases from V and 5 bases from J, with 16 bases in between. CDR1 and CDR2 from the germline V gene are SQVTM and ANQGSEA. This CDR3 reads CSVLEQGMTEAFF. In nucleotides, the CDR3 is TGCAGCGTGCTGGAACAGGGAATGACTGAAGCTTTCTTT.

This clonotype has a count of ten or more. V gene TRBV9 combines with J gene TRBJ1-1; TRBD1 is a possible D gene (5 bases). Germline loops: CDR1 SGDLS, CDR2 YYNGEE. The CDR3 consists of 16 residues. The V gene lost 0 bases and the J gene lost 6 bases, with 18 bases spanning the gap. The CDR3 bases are TGTGCCAGCAGCGTAGAGGGCGCTCTCGCGGGACCTGAAGCTTTCTTT. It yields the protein CASSVEGALAGPEAFF.

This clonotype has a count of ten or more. CDR3 residues: CASSVAGGTDTQYF. For the CDR3, the DNA is TGTGCCAGCAGTGTAGCGGGGGGCACAGATACGCAGTATTTT. This rearrangement joins TRBV6-4 to TRBJ2-3; TRBD2 aligns across 9 bases. The CDR3 is 14 amino acids. J was trimmed by 1 base and V by 4 bases; bases with no gene match: 0. Germline-derived CDR1 and CDR2 are MRHNA and SNTAGT.

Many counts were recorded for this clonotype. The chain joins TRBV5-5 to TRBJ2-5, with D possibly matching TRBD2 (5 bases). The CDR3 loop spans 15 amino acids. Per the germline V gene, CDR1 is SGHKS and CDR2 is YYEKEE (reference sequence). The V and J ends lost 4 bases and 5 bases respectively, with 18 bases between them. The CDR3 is CASSDLGGTTETQYF. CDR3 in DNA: TGTGCCAGCAGCGACCTTGGAGGTACGACGGAGACCCAGTACTTC.

The CDR3 sequence is CASSLRYTGAGETQYF. CDR3 nucleotides: TGTGCCAGCAGCTTGCGGTATACGGGGGCGGGAGAGACCCAGTACTTC. This chain joins TRBV5-6 and TRBJ2-5, with D perhaps matching TRBD1 or TRBD2 (6 bases each). Germline assignment: CDR1 SGHDT and CDR2 YYEEEE. This CDR3 contains 16 residues. With 1 base removed from V and 4 bases from J, the gap between germline ends came to 17 bases.